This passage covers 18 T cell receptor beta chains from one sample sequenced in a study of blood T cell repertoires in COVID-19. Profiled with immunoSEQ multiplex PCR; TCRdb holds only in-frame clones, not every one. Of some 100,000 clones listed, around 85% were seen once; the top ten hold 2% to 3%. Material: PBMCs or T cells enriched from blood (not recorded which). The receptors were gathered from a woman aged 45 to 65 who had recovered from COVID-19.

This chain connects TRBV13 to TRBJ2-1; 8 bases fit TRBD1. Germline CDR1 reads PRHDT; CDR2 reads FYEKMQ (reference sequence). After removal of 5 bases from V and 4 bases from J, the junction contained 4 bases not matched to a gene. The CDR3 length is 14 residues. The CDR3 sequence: CASSARTGYNEQFF. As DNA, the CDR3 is TGTGCCAGCAGCGCCCGGACAGGGTACAATGAGCAGTTCTTC.

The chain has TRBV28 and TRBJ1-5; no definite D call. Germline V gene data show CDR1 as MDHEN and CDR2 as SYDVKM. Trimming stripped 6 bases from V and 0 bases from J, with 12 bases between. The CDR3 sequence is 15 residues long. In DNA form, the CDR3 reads TGTGCCAGCAGCTCCGGGGTCCATAGCAATCAGCCCCAGCATTTT. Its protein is CASSSGVHSNQPQHF.

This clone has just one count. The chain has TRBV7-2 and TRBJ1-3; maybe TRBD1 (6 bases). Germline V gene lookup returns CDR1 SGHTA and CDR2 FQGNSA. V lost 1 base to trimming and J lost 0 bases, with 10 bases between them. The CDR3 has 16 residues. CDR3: CASSLGQAISGNTIYF. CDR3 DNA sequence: TGTGCCAGCAGCTTAGGACAGGCTATCTCTGGAAACACCATATATTTT.

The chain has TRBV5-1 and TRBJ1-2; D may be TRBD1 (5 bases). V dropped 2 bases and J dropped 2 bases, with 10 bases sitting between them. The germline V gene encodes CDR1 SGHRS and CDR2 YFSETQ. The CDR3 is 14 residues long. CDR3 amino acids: CASSLETDNYGYTF. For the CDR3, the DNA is TGCGCCAGCAGCTTAGAGACAGACAACTATGGCTACACCTTC. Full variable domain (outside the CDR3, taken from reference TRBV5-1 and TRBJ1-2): KAGVTQTPRYLIKTRGQQVTLSCSPISGHRSVSWYQQTPGQGLQFLFEYFSETQRNKGNFPGRFSGRQFSNSRSEMNVSTLELGDSALYLCASSLETDNYGYTFGSGTRLTVV.

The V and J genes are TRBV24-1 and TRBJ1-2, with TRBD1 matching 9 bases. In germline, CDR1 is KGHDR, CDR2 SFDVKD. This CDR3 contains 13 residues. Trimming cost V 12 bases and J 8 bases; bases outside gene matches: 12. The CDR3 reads CASQGDRAEGYTF. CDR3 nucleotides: TGTGCCTCCCAGGGGGACAGGGCTGAGGGCTACACCTTC.

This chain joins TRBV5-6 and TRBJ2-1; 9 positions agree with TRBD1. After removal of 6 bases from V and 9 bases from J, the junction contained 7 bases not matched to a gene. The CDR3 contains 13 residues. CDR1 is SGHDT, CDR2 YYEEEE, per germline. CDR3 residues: CASIWTGASEQFF. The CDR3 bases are TGTGCCAGCATCTGGACAGGGGCAAGTGAGCAGTTCTTC.

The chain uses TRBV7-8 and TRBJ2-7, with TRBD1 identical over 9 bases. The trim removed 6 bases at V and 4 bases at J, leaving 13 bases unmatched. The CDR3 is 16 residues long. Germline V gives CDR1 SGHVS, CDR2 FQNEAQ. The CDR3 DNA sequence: TGTGCCAGCAGTCCATCCCCCGGGACAGGGCTATACGAGCAGTACTTC. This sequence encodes CASSPSPGTGLYEQYF.

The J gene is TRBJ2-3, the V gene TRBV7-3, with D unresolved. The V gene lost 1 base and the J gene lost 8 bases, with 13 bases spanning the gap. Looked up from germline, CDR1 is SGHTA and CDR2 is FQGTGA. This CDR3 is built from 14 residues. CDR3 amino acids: CASSLSAVEGTQYF. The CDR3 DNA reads TGTGCCAGCAGCTTAAGCGCGGTGGAAGGTACGCAGTATTTT. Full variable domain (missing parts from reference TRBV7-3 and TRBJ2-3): GAGVSQTPSNKVTEKGKYVELRCDPISGHTALYWYRQSLGQGPEFLIYFQGTGAADDSGLPNDRFFAVRPEGSVSTLKIQRTERGDSAVYLCASSLSAVEGTQYFGPGTRLTVL.

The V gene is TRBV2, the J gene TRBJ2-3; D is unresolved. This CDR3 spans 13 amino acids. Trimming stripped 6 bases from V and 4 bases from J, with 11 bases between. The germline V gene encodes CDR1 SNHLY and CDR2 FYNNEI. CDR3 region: CASSPILADTQYF. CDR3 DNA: TGTGCCAGCAGCCCTATTCTAGCAGATACGCAGTATTTT.

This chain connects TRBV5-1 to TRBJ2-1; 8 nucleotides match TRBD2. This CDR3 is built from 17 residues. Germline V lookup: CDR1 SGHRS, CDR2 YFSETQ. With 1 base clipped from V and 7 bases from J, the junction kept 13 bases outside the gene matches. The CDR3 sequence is CASSLPLTGGLVNEQFF. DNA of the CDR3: TGCGCCAGCAGCTTGCCCCTAACGGGGGGGCTGGTAAATGAGCAGTTCTTC.

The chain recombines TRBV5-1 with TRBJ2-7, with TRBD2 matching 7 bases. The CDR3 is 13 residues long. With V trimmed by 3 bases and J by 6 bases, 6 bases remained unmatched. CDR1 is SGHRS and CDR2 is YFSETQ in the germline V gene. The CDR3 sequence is CASSSTQRGEQYF. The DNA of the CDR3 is TGCGCCAGCAGCTCGACCCAGCGGGGCGAGCAGTACTTC.

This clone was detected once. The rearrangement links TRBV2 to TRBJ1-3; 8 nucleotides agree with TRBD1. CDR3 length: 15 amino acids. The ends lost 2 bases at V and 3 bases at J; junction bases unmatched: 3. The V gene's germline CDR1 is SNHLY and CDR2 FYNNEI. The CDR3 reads CASSEQGALGNTIYF. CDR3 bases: TGTGCCAGCAGTGAACAGGGGGCGCTTGGAAACACCATATATTTT.

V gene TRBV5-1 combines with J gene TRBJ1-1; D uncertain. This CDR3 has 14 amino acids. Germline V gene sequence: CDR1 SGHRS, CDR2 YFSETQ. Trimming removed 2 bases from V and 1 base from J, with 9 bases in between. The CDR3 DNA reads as TGCGCCAGCAGCTTCAACGGAGGGAACACTGAAGCTTTCTTT. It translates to CASSFNGGNTEAFF.

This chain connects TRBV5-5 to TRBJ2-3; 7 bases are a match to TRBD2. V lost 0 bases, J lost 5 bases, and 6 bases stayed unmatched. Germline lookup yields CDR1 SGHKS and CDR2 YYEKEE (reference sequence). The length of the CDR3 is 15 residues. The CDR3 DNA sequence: TGTGCCAGCAGCTTGGATGCGGGAGCGAAAGATACGCAGTATTTT. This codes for CASSLDAGAKDTQYF.

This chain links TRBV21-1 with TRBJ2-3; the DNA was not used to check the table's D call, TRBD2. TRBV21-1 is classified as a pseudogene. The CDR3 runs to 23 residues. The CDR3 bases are TGTGCCAGCAGCATCCCGAAAAAGGACCCGGCGGGTCGGGTCACCACTAGCACAGATACGCAGTATTTT. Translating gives CASSIPKKDPAGRVTTSTDTQYF.

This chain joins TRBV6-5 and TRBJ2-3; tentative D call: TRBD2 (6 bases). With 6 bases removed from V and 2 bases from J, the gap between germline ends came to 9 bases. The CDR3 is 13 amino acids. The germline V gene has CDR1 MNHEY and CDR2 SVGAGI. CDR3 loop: CASRAGYTDTQYF. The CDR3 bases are TGTGCCAGCAGGGCGGGGTACACAGATACGCAGTATTTT.

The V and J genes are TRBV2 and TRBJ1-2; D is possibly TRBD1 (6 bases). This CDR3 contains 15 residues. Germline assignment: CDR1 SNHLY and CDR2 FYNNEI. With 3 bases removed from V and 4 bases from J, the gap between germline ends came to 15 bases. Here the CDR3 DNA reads TGTGCCAGCAGTGATGGGGTGTGGGGGCCCTATGGCTACACCTTC. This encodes CASSDGVWGPYGYTF.

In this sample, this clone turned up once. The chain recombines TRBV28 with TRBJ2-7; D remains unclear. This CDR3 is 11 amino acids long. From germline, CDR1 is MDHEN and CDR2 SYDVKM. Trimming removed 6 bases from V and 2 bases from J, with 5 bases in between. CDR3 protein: CASSETYEQYF. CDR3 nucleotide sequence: TGTGCCAGCAGCGAGACCTACGAGCAGTACTTC.